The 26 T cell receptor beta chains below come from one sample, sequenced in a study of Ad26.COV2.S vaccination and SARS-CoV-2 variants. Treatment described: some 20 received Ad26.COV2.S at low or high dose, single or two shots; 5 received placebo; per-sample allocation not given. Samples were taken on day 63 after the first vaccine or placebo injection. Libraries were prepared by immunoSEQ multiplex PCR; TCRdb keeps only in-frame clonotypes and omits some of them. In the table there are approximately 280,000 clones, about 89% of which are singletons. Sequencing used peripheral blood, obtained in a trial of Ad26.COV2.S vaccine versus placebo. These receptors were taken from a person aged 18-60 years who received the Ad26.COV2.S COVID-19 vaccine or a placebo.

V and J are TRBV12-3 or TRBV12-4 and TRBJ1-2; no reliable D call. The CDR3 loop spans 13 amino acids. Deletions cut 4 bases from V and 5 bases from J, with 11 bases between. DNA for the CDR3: TGTGCCAGCAGTTCGGAAATAGGATATGGCTACACCTTC. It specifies CASSSEIGYGYTF.

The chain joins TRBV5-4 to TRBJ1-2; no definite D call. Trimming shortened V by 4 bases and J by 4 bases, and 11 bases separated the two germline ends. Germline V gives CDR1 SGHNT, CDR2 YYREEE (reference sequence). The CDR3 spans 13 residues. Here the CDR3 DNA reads TGTGCCAGCAGCGGTGACGGATTCTATGGCTACACCTTC. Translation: CASSGDGFYGYTF.

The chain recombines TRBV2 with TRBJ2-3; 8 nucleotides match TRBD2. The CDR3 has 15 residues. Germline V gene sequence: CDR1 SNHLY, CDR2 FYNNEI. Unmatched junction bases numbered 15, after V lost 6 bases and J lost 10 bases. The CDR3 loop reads CASSTSGVGEVPQYF. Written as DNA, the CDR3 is TGTGCCAGCAGCACTAGCGGTGTCGGGGAAGTTCCGCAGTATTTT.

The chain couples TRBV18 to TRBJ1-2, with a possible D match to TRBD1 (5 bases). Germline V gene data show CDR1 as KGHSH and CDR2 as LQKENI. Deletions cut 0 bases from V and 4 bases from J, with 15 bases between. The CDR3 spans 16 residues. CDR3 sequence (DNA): TGTGCCAGCTCACCACCGGTTGTCAGGGACGGCTATGGCTACACCTTC. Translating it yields CASSPPVVRDGYGYTF. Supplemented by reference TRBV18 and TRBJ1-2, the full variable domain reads NAGVMQNPRHLVRRRGQEARLRCSPMKGHSHVYWYRQLPEEGLKFMVYLQKENIIDESGMPKERFSAEFPKEGPSILRIQQVVRGDSAAYFCASSPPVVRDGYGYTFGSGTRLTVV.

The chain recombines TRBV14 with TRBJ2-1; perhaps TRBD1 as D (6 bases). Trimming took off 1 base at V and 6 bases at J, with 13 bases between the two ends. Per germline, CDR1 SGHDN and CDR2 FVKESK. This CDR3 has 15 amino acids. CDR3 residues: CASSQGTASSNEQFF. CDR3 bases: TGTGCCAGCAGCCAAGGGACAGCATCTTCCAATGAGCAGTTCTTC. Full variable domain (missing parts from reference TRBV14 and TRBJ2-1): EAGVTQFPSHSVIEKGQTVTLRCDPISGHDNLYWYRRVMGKEIKFLLHFVKESKQDESGMPNNRFLAERTGGTYSTLKVQPAELEDSGVYFCASSQGTASSNEQFFGPGTRLTVL.

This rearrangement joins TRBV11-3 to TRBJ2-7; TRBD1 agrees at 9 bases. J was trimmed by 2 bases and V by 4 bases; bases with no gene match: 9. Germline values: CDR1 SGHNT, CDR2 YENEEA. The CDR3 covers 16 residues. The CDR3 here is CASSSRTGEVPYEQYF. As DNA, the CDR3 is TGTGCCAGCAGCTCCCGGACAGGGGAGGTCCCCTACGAGCAGTACTTC.

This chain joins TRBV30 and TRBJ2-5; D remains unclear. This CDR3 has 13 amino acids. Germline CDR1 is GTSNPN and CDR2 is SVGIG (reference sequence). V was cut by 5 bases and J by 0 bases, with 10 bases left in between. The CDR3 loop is CAWDRAHQETQYF. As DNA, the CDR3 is TGTGCCTGGGACCGGGCCCACCAAGAGACCCAGTACTTC.

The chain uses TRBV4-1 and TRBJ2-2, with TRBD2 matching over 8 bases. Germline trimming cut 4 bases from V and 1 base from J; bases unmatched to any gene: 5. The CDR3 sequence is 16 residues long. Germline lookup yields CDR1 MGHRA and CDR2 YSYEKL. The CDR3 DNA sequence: TGCGCCAGCAGCCCTGCGGGAGGAGGGAACACCGGGGAGCTGTTTTTT. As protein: CASSPAGGGNTGELFF.

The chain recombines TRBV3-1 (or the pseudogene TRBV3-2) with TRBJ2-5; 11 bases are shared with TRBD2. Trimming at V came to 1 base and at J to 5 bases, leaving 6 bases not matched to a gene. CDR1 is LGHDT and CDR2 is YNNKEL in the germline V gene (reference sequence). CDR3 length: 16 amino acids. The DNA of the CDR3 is TGTGCCAGCAGCCAAGGTTATAGCGGGAGGGTCGAGACCCAGTACTTC. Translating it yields CASSQGYSGRVETQYF.

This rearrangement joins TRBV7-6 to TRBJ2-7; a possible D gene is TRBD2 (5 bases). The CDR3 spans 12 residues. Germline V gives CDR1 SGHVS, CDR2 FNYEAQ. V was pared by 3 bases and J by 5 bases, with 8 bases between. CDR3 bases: TGTGCCAGCAGCTTCGTCGGGGACGAGCAGTACTTC. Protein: CASSFVGDEQYF.

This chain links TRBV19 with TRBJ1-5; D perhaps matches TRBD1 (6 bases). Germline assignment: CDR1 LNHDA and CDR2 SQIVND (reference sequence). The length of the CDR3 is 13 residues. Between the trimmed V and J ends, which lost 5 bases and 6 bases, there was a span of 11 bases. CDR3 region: CASSPGGGQPQHF. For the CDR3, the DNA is TGTGCCAGTAGTCCCGGGGGCGGTCAGCCCCAGCATTTT.

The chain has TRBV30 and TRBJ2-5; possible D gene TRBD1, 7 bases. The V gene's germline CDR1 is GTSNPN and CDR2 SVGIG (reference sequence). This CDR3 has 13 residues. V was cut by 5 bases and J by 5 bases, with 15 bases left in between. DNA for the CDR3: TGTGCCTGGGACCTGACAGGGAGGGAGACCCAGTACTTC. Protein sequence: CAWDLTGRETQYF.

The CDR3 nucleotides read TGTGCCAGCAGCGGTGCGAGGGATTCTACGCAGTATTTT. Encoded protein: CASSGARDSTQYF. V and J are TRBV7-9 and TRBJ2-3, with D possibly being TRBD2 (5 bases). Trimming left V 5 bases short and J 8 bases short, with 14 bases between. CDR1 is SEHNR and CDR2 is FQNEAQ in the germline V gene (reference sequence). The CDR3 extends over 13 amino acids.

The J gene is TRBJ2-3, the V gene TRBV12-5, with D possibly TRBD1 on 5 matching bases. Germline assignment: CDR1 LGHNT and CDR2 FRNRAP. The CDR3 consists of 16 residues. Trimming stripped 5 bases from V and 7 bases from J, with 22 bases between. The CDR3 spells CASGPRGSWKSNTQYF. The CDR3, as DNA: TGTGCTAGTGGTCCAAGGGGCTCGTGGAAGAGTAATACGCAGTATTTT.

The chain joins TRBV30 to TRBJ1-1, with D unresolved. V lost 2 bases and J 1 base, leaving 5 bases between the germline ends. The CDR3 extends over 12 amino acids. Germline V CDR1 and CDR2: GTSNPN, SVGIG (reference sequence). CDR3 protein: CAWSSRNTEAFF. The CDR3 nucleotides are TGTGCCTGGAGTTCACGGAACACTGAAGCTTTCTTT. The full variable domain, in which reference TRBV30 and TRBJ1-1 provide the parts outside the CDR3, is SQTIHQWPATLVQPVGSPLSLECTVEGTSNPNLYWYRQAAGRGLQLLFYSVGIGQISSEVPQNLSASRPQDRQFILSSKKLLLSDSGFYLCAWSSRNTEAFFGQGTRLTVV.

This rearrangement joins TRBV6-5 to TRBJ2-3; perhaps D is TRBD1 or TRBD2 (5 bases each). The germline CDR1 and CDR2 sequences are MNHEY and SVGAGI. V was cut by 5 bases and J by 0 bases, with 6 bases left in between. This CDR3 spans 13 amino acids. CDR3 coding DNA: TGTGCCAGCAGTCGGGACAGCACAGATACGCAGTATTTT. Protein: CASSRDSTDTQYF.

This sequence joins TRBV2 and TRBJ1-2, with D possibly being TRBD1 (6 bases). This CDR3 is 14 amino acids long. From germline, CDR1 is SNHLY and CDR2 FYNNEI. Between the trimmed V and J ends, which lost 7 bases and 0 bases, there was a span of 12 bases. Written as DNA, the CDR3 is TGTGCCAGCAACTCGGACAGAACTAACTATGGCTACACCTTC. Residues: CASNSDRTNYGYTF.

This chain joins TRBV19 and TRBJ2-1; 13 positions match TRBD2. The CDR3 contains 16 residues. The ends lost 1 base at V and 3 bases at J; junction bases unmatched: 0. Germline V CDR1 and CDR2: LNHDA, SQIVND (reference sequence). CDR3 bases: TGTGCCAGTAGTATAGGACTAGCGGGAGGCTACAATGAGCAGTTCTTC. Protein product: CASSIGLAGGYNEQFF. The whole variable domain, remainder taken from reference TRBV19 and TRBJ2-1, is DGGITQSPKYLFRKEGQNVTLSCEQNLNHDAMYWYRQDPGQGLRLIYYSQIVNDFQKGDIAEGYSVSREKKESFPLTVTSAQKNPTAFYLCASSIGLAGGYNEQFFGPGTRLTVL.

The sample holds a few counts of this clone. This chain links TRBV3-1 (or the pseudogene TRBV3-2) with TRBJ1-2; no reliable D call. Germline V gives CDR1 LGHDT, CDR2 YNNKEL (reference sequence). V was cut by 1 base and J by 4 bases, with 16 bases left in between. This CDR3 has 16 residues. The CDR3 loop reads CASSQADREKLYGYTF. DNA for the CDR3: TGTGCCAGCAGCCAAGCAGATAGGGAAAAACTCTATGGCTACACCTTC.

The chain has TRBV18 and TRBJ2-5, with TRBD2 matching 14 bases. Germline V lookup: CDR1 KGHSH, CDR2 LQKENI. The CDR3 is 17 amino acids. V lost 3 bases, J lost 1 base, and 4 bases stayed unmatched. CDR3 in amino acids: CASSPSGTSGGQETQYF. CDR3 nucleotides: TGTGCCAGCTCACCTTCCGGGACTAGCGGGGGCCAAGAGACCCAGTACTTC.

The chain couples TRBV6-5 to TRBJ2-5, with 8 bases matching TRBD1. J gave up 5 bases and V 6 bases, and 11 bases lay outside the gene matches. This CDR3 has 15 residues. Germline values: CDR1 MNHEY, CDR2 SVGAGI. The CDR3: CASSRQGWGRETQYF. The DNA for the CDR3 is TGTGCCAGCAGCCGACAGGGGTGGGGCAGGGAGACCCAGTACTTC.

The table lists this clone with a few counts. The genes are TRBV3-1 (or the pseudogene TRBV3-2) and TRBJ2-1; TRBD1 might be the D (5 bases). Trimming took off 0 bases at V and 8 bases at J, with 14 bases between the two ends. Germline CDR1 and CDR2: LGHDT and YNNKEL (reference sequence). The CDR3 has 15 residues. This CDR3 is CASSQEGIRGDEQFF. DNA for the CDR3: TGTGCCAGCAGCCAAGAGGGGATAAGGGGCGATGAGCAGTTCTTC.

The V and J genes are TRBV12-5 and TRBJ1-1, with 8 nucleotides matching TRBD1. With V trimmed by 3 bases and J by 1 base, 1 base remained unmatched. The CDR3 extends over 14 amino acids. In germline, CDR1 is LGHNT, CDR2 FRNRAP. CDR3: CASGLDRGNTEAFF. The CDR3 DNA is TGTGCTAGTGGTTTAGACAGGGGGAACACTGAAGCTTTCTTT.

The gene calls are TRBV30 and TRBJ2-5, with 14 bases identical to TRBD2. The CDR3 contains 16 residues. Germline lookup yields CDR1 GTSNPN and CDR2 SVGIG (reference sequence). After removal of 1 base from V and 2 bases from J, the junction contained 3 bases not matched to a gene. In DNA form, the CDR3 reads TGTGCCTGGAGTGGAGGACTAGCGGGGGGACAAGAGACCCAGTACTTC. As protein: CAWSGGLAGGQETQYF.

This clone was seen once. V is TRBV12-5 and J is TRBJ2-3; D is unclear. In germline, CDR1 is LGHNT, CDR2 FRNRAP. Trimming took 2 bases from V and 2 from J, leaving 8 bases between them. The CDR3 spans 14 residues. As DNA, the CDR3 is TGTGCTAGTGGTTTGACTGGGTCCACAGATACGCAGTATTTT. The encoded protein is CASGLTGSTDTQYF. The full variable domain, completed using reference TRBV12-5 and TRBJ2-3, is DARVTQTPRHKVTEMGQEVTMRCQPILGHNTVFWYRQTMMQGLELLAYFRNRAPLDDSGMPKDRFSAEMPDATLATLKIQPSEPRDSAVYFCASGLTGSTDTQYFGPGTRLTVL.

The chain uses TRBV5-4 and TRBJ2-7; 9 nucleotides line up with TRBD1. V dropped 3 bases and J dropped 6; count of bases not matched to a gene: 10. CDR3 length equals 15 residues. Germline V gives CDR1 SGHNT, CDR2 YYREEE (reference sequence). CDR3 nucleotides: TGTGCCAGCAGCTCCCGCCGACAGGGGGTCACCGAGCAGTACTTC. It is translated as CASSSRRQGVTEQYF.